This note documents a single T cell receptor beta chain sequence. Its target is unknown. The record originates from a study of high-grade serous ovarian cancer treatment subgroups. Study at large: Samples averaged roughly 14,000 reads and roughly 7,700 unique TCR beta rearrangements. Notes on the study in general: CDR1 and CDR2 were left unanalyzed; analyses focused on CDR3. Higher neoantigen levels went with greater TCR clonal relatedness. These tumor repertoires lack spatial information from bulk sequencing.

This CDR3 has 15 amino acids. The germline gives CDR1 SGHRS, CDR2 YFSETQ. V was cut by 4 bases and J by 11 bases, with 22 bases left in between. Method: immunoSEQ multiplex PCR; TCRdb's copy keeps in-frame clones and lacks some. The table shows roughly 8,000 clones, with 70% to 85% occurring only once. Tumor samples were obtained before definitive surgery or chemotherapy. The sequencing input was tumor tissue. The chain uses TRBV5-1 and TRBJ2-1, with D unresolved. The TCR was taken from a human donor with high-grade serous ovarian cancer. The CDR3: CASSPPGRTTTQQFF. CDR3 bases: TGCGCCAGCAGCCCCCCGGGCCGCACGACGACCCAGCAGTTCTTC.